A single sample gave rise to the 22 T cell receptor beta chains below, sequenced in a study of T cells in Graves' hyperthyroidism and ophthalmopathy. TCR beta CDR3 regions were amplified from RNA transcripts. The TCR CDR3 was amplified in a first-round RT-PCR using the HTBI primer set. TCRdb reanalysed the multiplex PCR reads using MiXCR and keeps one entry per CDR3 protein. This sample has 380,000 or so distinct CDR3 sequences; 11% to 15% occur once, and the top ten carry about 22%. The material sequenced was blood. The source of these receptors is a woman in her 30s with Graves' hyperthyroidism.

This chain connects TRBV7-2 to TRBJ2-2; D might be TRBD1 (7 bases). V lost 5 bases, J lost 7 bases, and 14 bases lay in between. Per germline, CDR1 SGHTA and CDR2 FQGNSA. The length of the CDR3 is 14 residues. CDR3 region: CASSPARGVGELFF. Written as DNA, the CDR3 is TGTGCCAGCAGCCCAGCCAGGGGGGTCGGGGAGCTGTTTTTT.

This clonotype was found many times. The rearrangement links TRBV28 to TRBJ2-1, with TRBD2 identical over 11 bases. From germline, CDR1 is MDHEN and CDR2 SYDVKM. V gave up 4 bases and J gave up 15 bases; unmatched junction bases: 20. This CDR3 spans 17 amino acids. CDR3 region: CASSWSQLAGESGVGFF. The CDR3 DNA sequence: TGTGCCAGCAGTTGGAGTCAACTAGCGGGAGAGTCGGGTGTGGGGTTCTTC.

The chain combines TRBV19 with TRBJ2-6; D is possibly TRBD2 (5 bases). The ends were cut back, 5 bases at V and 0 bases at J, with 11 bases in the middle. Germline CDR1 and CDR2: LNHDA and SQIVND (reference sequence). This CDR3 region has 16 residues. Here the CDR3 DNA reads TGTGCCAGTAGTCGGGGATCTCTCTCTGGGGCCAACGTCCTGACTTTC. Translation: CASSRGSLSGANVLTF.

The V call is TRBV13, the J call TRBJ2-5, with 7 bases matching TRBD1. The CDR3 sequence is 15 residues long. Germline trimming cut 4 bases from V and 3 bases from J; bases unmatched to any gene: 8. Looked up from germline, CDR1 is PRHDT and CDR2 is FYEKMQ (reference sequence). The CDR3 loop reads CASSSLRDSEETQYF. CDR3 nucleotide sequence: TGTGCCAGCAGCTCCCTCAGGGACAGCGAAGAGACCCAGTACTTC.

This clonotype was recorded many times. The rearrangement joins TRBV20-1 to TRBJ2-3; D unclear. V dropped 2 bases and J dropped 5 bases, with 17 bases sitting between them. Germline CDR1 DFQATT, CDR2 SNEGSKA (reference sequence). The CDR3 is made up of 15 amino acids. The CDR3 spells CSARLLGSLRDTQYF. In nucleotides, the CDR3 is TGCAGTGCTAGACTCCTCGGGTCCCTCCGAGATACGCAGTATTTT.

This clonotype has at least ten counts. The chain combines TRBV10-2 with TRBJ2-1; possible D gene TRBD2, 6 bases. Germline V CDR1 and CDR2: WSHSY, SAAADI. The V and J ends lost 6 bases and 9 bases respectively, with 12 bases between them. The CDR3 has 12 residues. CDR3 loop: CASSAARGEQFF. The CDR3, as DNA: TGCGCCAGCAGCGCCGCGCGGGGTGAGCAGTTCTTC.

This clonotype was detected many times. CDR3 residues: CASGGGSYEQYF. Here the CDR3 DNA reads TGTGCCAGTGGGGGAGGGTCCTACGAGCAGTACTTC. The rearrangement uses TRBV19 and TRBJ2-7, with 7 bases identical to TRBD2. This CDR3 contains 12 residues. V lost 8 bases to trimming and J lost 1 base; unmatched junction nucleotides: 2. The germline V gene has CDR1 LNHDA and CDR2 SQIVND (reference sequence).

The V gene is TRBV7-9, the J gene TRBJ2-1; 9 bases are shared with TRBD2. Germline V CDR1 and CDR2: SEHNR, FQNEAQ (reference sequence). This CDR3 spans 20 amino acids. V trimming: 3 bases; J trimming: 5 bases; junction bases outside the gene matches: 20. CDR3 loop: CASSFPPLVAGGPGNNEQFF. As DNA, the CDR3 is TGTGCCAGCAGCTTCCCCCCCCTAGTGGCGGGAGGGCCCGGTAACAATGAGCAGTTCTTC.

The genes are TRBV28 and TRBJ1-1, with 10 bases that match TRBD1. This CDR3 region has 14 residues. Germline CDR1 MDHEN, CDR2 SYDVKM. Germline trimming cut 7 bases from V and 7 bases from J; bases unmatched to any gene: 9. CDR3 sequence: CASNGDRGIVEAFF. For the CDR3, the DNA is TGTGCCAGCAACGGGGACAGGGGAATTGTTGAAGCTTTCTTT. Complete variable domain (other parts from reference TRBV28 and TRBJ1-1): DVKVTQSSRYLVKRTGEKVFLECVQDMDHENMFWYRQDPGLGLRLIYFSYDVKMKEKGDIPEGYSVSREKKERFSLILESASTNQTSMYLCASNGDRGIVEAFFGQGTRLTVV.

This clonotype appeared many times. V is TRBV12-3 or TRBV12-4 and J is TRBJ1-1; D might be TRBD1 (5 bases). Trimming removed 8 bases from V and 0 bases from J, with 10 bases in between. The CDR3 has 13 amino acids. As DNA, the CDR3 is TGTGCCAGCGTCTGGGGACTGAACACTGAAGCTTTCTTT. Protein: CASVWGLNTEAFF.

This clonotype was counted only a few times. This chain joins TRBV6-1 and TRBJ2-1; no reliable D call. CDR3 length: 13 residues. Germline V lookup: CDR1 MNHNS, CDR2 SASEGT. V was clipped by 7 bases and J by 6 bases, with 13 bases between them. CDR3 sequence reads: CASKMTPLNEQFF. The CDR3 DNA sequence: TGTGCCAGCAAAATGACACCCCTCAATGAGCAGTTCTTC.

The sample holds a few counts of this clonotype. The chain couples TRBV6-1 to TRBJ2-7; D is undetermined. Per germline, CDR1 MNHNS and CDR2 SASEGT. V lost 2 bases to trimming and J lost 2 bases, with 10 bases between them. The CDR3 has 14 amino acids. CDR3 amino acids: CASSELLGPYEQYF. As DNA, the CDR3 is TGTGCCAGCAGTGAATTGTTAGGACCCTACGAGCAGTACTTC.

At least ten counts were recorded for this clonotype. The chain couples TRBV25-1 to TRBJ1-1; no definite D call. The CDR3 has 14 residues. CDR1 MGHDK and CDR2 SYGVNS come from the germline V gene. The ends were cut back, 0 bases at V and 5 bases at J, with 10 bases in the middle. This CDR3 reads CASSEYGPETEAFF. The CDR3 DNA reads TGTGCCAGCAGTGAATATGGGCCTGAGACTGAAGCTTTCTTT.

The chain joins TRBV28 to TRBJ2-1; 11 bases are a match to TRBD2. Germline trimming cut 3 bases from V and 7 bases from J; bases unmatched to any gene: 5. CDR3 length: 15 amino acids. Germline lookup yields CDR1 MDHEN and CDR2 SYDVKM. The CDR3 nucleotides are TGTGCCAGCAGTTTTCAACTAGCGGGAGAAAATGAGCAGTTCTTC. Encoded protein: CASSFQLAGENEQFF.

This clonotype was seen a handful of times. The chain uses TRBV7-8 and TRBJ1-1; D might be TRBD1 (5 bases). V lost 6 bases and J 6 bases, leaving 14 bases between the germline ends. The CDR3 totals 13 residues. The germline V gene has CDR1 SGHVS and CDR2 FQNEAQ. CDR3 region: CASRRDSSAEAFF. Written as DNA, the CDR3 is TGTGCCAGCAGGCGGGACTCATCCGCTGAAGCTTTCTTT.

This clonotype was recorded many times. The V gene is TRBV28, the J gene TRBJ1-1, with D perhaps TRBD1 (5 bases). The V end was cut by 6 bases, the J end by 9 bases, with 14 bases between. This CDR3 has 12 amino acids. The germline V gene has CDR1 MDHEN and CDR2 SYDVKM. The CDR3 DNA reads as TGTGCCAGCAGCTCGGTCCGGGACCAAGCTTTCTTT. It encodes CASSSVRDQAFF.

This clonotype was found many times. The chain couples TRBV6-5 to TRBJ2-2; D is unresolved. Germline V CDR1 and CDR2: MNHEY, SVGAGI. The CDR3 covers 15 residues. Deletions cut 2 bases from V and 8 bases from J, with 15 bases between. DNA of the CDR3: TGTGCCAGCAGTTACAAGGGCCTATTAGTGGGGGAGCTGTTTTTT. This encodes CASSYKGLLVGELFF.

The table lists this clonotype with many counts. The chain uses TRBV12-3 or TRBV12-4 and TRBJ2-2; D not certain. This CDR3 spans 17 amino acids. V was shortened by 2 bases and J by 4 bases, with 17 bases between the two germline ends. In nucleotides, the CDR3 is TGTGCCAGCAGTTTAACCGTTACGGGTCTAAGCACCGGGGAGCTGTTTTTT. It translates to CASSLTVTGLSTGELFF.

The V call is TRBV6-1, the J call TRBJ2-7; either TRBD1 or TRBD2 may supply D (5 bases each). Germline loops: CDR1 MNHNS, CDR2 SASEGT. This CDR3 has 12 amino acids. V was clipped by 6 bases and J by 3 bases, with 9 bases between them. CDR3 coding DNA: TGTGCCAGCAGCCAGGGAGACTACGAGCAGTACTTC. Its translation is CASSQGDYEQYF.

This clonotype was seen many times. This sequence joins TRBV24-1 and TRBJ1-5; no definite D call. With 3 bases removed from V and 2 bases from J, the gap between germline ends came to 7 bases. Germline V gene lookup returns CDR1 KGHDR and CDR2 SFDVKD. There are 14 residues in the CDR3. CDR3 sequence: CATSDAGGNQPQHF. In DNA, the CDR3 is TGTGCCACCAGTGATGCCGGGGGCAATCAGCCCCAGCATTTT.

This clonotype has a count of ten or more. The chain carries TRBV7-3 and TRBJ2-1; D is perhaps TRBD1 or TRBD2 (6 bases each). The V gene's germline CDR1 is SGHTA and CDR2 FQGTGA. The CDR3 totals 17 residues. The V and J ends lost 4 bases and 9 bases respectively, with 25 bases between them. The CDR3 DNA reads as TGTGCCAGCAGCTCGCCCTCTCTAGCGCGAGGGGGTGGTGAGCAGTTCTTC. It encodes CASSSPSLARGGGEQFF.

The sample holds many counts of this clonotype. The J gene is TRBJ1-1, the V gene TRBV2; D not certain. Germline V gives CDR1 SNHLY, CDR2 FYNNEI. Trimming removed 8 bases at V and 2 bases at J, with 12 bases between. This CDR3 has 13 amino acids. CDR3 nucleotides: TGTGCCAGCTTCCCGGACCCTAACACTGAAGCTTTCTTT. It is translated as CASFPDPNTEAFF.